This TCR beta chain was sequenced during a study of T cells in tuberculosis. Background on the study: IGRA-negative adolescents, IGRA-positive adolescents with latent tuberculosis and adults with active tuberculosis formed this South African cohort.

Study-wide results and limits: Active tuberculosis patients had shorter CDR3-alpha; the beta difference was nonsignificant. Active tuberculosis TCR-alpha repertoires lay closer to GMM-specific TCRs than IGRA-negative controls, suggesting clonal expansion.

The time point denotes: new active TB diagnosis, blood taken before or within 7 days of starting treatment. Each donor contributed roughly 100,000 T cells on average, unsorted. Sequencing used immunoSEQ multiplex PCR; TCRdb keeps in-frame clones, though not all of them. The sample includes 47,000 or so clones, about 95% seen only once; the top ten take 1.1% to 1.5%. With regard to this clone: Its antigen is undetermined.

This receptor was taken from an adult with tuberculosis. Specimen: PBMCs, collected at tuberculosis diagnosis.

DNA for the CDR3: TGTGCCAGCAGCCCGATCGGCGGGCTGAACACCGGGGAGCTGTTTTTT. It is translated as CASSPIGGLNTGELFF. The chain combines TRBV7-8 with TRBJ2-2, with TRBD2 as a possible D gene (5 bases). Looked up from germline, CDR1 is SGHVS and CDR2 is FQNEAQ. This CDR3 is 16 amino acids long. V was pared by 5 bases and J by 1 base, with 14 bases between.